The count of the clone carrying this T cell receptor (beta chain) is one. This specimen belongs to a study of blood T cell repertoires in COVID-19. At the level of the study: Sites across the United States, Italy and Spain contributed samples from acute and convalescent COVID-19. T cells, B-cell-depleted T cells, or PBMCs provided the cDNA or gDNA that served as material.

In the original workflow: Amplification from reference gene primers served as the basis for estimated nucleated cell counts. Profiled with immunoSEQ multiplex PCR; TCRdb holds only in-frame clones, not every one. V, J and clone size are taken as reported in that table, and D and trimming were inferred from the DNA itself. The sample shows approximately 25,000 clones, 65% to 90% of them seen only once. The receptor was derived from a human donor with acute or convalescent COVID-19. The donor label of this sample is uncertain. The specimen sequenced was peripheral blood.

The CDR3 spells CASSSQNSPLHF. CDR3 coding DNA: TGTGCCAGCAGCTCCCAGAATTCACCCCTCCACTTT. The V and J genes are TRBV13 and TRBJ1-6, with D unclear. Germline V gene data show CDR1 as PRHDT and CDR2 as FYEKMQ (reference sequence). CDR3 length: 12 amino acids. V shed 4 bases and J shed 7 bases, with 5 bases lying between them.